This passage covers 10 T cell receptor beta chains from one sample sequenced in a study of T cell responses to AZD1222 COVID-19 vaccine. Some clones are missing from TCRdb's copy, which holds only in-frame ones; the method was immunoSEQ multiplex PCR. The repertoire holds 90,000 to 95,000 clones, approximately 88% seen once, with 9.5% to 13% in the top ten. The sequences come from peripheral blood, collected 28 days after the second AZD1222 dose. These TCRs come from an adult who received the AZD1222 COVID-19 vaccine.

The genes are TRBV30 and TRBJ1-1, with D perhaps matching TRBD1 (6 bases). The CDR3 loop spans 14 amino acids. The V and J ends lost 4 bases and 3 bases respectively, with 15 bases between them. Germline lookup yields CDR1 GTSNPN and CDR2 SVGIG (reference sequence). The CDR3 sequence: CAWNIRGRYTEAFF. CDR3 nucleotides: TGTGCCTGGAACATTAGGGGGAGGTACACTGAAGCTTTCTTT.

This sequence joins TRBV27 and TRBJ2-3; 12 bases are a match to TRBD2. J was trimmed by 6 bases and V by 5 bases; bases with no gene match: 9. This CDR3 is 16 amino acids long. Germline V gene lookup returns CDR1 MNHEY and CDR2 SMNVEV (reference sequence). The DNA for the CDR3 is TGTGCCAGCAGTCATCTAGCGGGAGGGCTTTCGGATACGCAGTATTTT. Translation: CASSHLAGGLSDTQYF.

This clone was seen once. The V and J genes are TRBV5-6 and TRBJ2-3; 8 positions agree with TRBD1. The V gene end was trimmed by 1 base and the J gene end by 3 bases; junction bases not matched to a gene: 7. CDR3 length: 16 amino acids. Germline V gene sequence: CDR1 SGHDT, CDR2 YYEEEE. The CDR3 is CASSLSRNRGTDTQYF. Here the CDR3 DNA reads TGTGCCAGCAGCTTGAGTAGGAACAGGGGGACAGATACGCAGTATTTT.

This chain's CDR3 is CAISGDHNEQFF. Written as DNA, the CDR3 is TGTGCCATCAGCGGGGATCACAATGAGCAGTTCTTC. This rearrangement joins TRBV10-3 to TRBJ2-1; a possible D gene is TRBD2 (5 bases). This CDR3 is built from 12 residues. The V and J ends lost 6 bases and 5 bases respectively, with 8 bases between them. The V gene's germline CDR1 is ENHRY and CDR2 SYGVKD.

V usage is TRBV6-5 and J usage is TRBJ2-2; tentatively, D is TRBD2 (5 bases). CDR1 and CDR2 from the germline V gene are MNHEY and SVGAGI. The CDR3 is 16 residues long. V lost 0 bases, J lost 4 bases, and 12 bases lay in between. This CDR3 reads CASSYSEEVSTGELFF. The CDR3 DNA follows: TGTGCCAGCAGTTACTCAGAGGAGGTGTCCACCGGGGAGCTGTTTTTT.

Here the CDR3 DNA reads TGTGCCAGCAGACAGACAGGGGCTGAAGCTTTCTTT. Its translation is CASRQTGAEAFF. V usage is TRBV12-3 or TRBV12-4 and J usage is TRBJ1-1, with 8 nucleotides matching TRBD1. V was clipped by 6 bases and J by 6 bases; unmatched bases: 3. The CDR3 has 12 amino acids.

The chain links TRBV2 to TRBJ1-5, with D hard to call. The CDR3 loop spans 14 amino acids. Germline loops: CDR1 SNHLY, CDR2 FYNNEI. V lost 4 bases, J lost 0 bases, and 7 bases lay in between. CDR3 protein: CASSAGYSNQPQHF. CDR3 in DNA: TGTGCCAGCAGTGCTGGGTATAGCAATCAGCCCCAGCATTTT.

The chain recombines TRBV11-2 with TRBJ1-1; D is ambiguous. The germline V gene has CDR1 SGHAT and CDR2 FQNNGV. Trimming took off 6 bases at V and 6 bases at J, with 23 bases between the two ends. The CDR3 is 16 residues long. This chain's CDR3 is CASSSTPDSLVAEAFF. CDR3 DNA sequence: TGTGCCAGCAGTTCAACCCCCGATTCGCTCGTTGCTGAAGCTTTCTTT.

J is TRBJ1-5 and V is TRBV11-3; D is unclear. The CDR3 has 13 residues. Per the germline V gene, CDR1 is SGHNT and CDR2 is YENEEA. Trimming pared 0 bases from V and 6 bases from J, leaving 6 bases between. CDR3 in amino acids: CASSLDSGQPQHF. The DNA for the CDR3 is TGTGCCAGCAGCTTAGATTCTGGTCAGCCCCAGCATTTT.

CDR3 region: CASSPQGYSGNTIYF. CDR3 DNA: TGTGCCAGCAGCCCACAGGGTTATTCTGGAAACACCATATATTTT. The chain links TRBV28 to TRBJ1-3; a weak D match, TRBD1 (6 bases). Germline V lookup: CDR1 MDHEN, CDR2 SYDVKM. V dropped 6 bases and J dropped 1 base, with 13 bases sitting between them. CDR3 length equals 15 residues.